This T cell receptor (beta chain) was recovered during a study of blood T cells in healthy people across ages. Study information: Researchers report that template switching captured about one barcoded beta molecule per two T cells.

Of note for this clonotype: Its antigen is unknown.

For the second PCR, which ran for roughly 6 to 11 cycles, a sample-barcoded 5' primer and a J-beta primer mix were used. From the 5' RACE reads, TCRdb called clonotypes with MiXCR, one entry per CDR3 protein. Here the sample spans around 1,700,000 distinct CDR3 sequences, 28% being singletons. In germline, CDR1 is LGHNA, CDR2 YNFKEQ. CDR3 size: 15 residues. V lost 7 bases to trimming and J lost 0 bases, with 13 bases between them. Findings and caveats of the study: With age, beta diversity per million T cells declined roughly linearly, significantly by 40 to 50.

The sample consisted of blood. V is TRBV4-2 and J is TRBJ1-3; D not resolved. The receptor comes from a woman under 40 in good health. The CDR3 DNA sequence: TGTGCCAGCACCTCCGGACGTCTCTCTGGAAACACCATATATTTT. Protein sequence: CASTSGRLSGNTIYF.